The clone carrying this TCR beta chain appeared a single time. These data originate in a study of blood T cell repertoires in COVID-19. Study-level background: The study drew acute and convalescent COVID-19 samples from the United States, Italy and Spain. From T cells, B-cell-depleted T cells, or PBMCs came the material, which was cDNA or gDNA.

Per the authors' pipeline: Nucleated cell counts were estimated from reference gene primer amplification. Method: immunoSEQ multiplex PCR; TCRdb's copy keeps in-frame clones and lacks some. The D gene and trimming were derived from the DNA, and the V and J assignments and clone size from that table. The data show 35,000 to 40,000 clones, roughly 75% seen once. The CDR3 loop spans 15 amino acids. Germline V gives CDR1 MDHEN, CDR2 SYDVKM. Trimming removed 3 bases from V and 0 bases from J; junction bases left unmatched: 2. This TCR came from a man aged 80 or over with active or convalescent COVID-19. Source material: peripheral blood. This sequence joins TRBV28 and TRBJ2-3; 8 bases align to TRBD2. CDR3 DNA: TGTGCCAGCAGTTTGCCTAGCGGGAGCACAGATACGCAGTATTTT. Protein: CASSLPSGSTDTQYF.